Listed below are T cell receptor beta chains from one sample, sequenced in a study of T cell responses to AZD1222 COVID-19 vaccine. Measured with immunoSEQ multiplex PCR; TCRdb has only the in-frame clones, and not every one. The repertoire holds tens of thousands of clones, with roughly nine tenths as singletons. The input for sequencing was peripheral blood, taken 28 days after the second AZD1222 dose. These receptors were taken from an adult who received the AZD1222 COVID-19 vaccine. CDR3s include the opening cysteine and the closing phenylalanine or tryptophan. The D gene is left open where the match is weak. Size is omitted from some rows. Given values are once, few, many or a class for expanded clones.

cdr3_aa: CASSFTLGTYEQYF
cdr3_nt: TGTGCCAGCAGCTTCACTCTGGGCACCTACGAGCAGTACTTC
clone_size: NA
v_call: TRBV7-2
j_call: TRBJ2-7
d_call: NA

cdr3_aa: CASQKSTSGTDTQYF
cdr3_nt: TGCGCCAGCCAAAAATCGACTAGCGGGACAGATACGCAGTATTTT
clone_size: few
v_call: TRBV4-3
j_call: TRBJ2-3
d_call: TRBD2

cdr3_aa: CATSDYETQGQSNSPLHF
cdr3_nt: TGTGCCACCAGTGATTACGAAACCCAGGGACAGTCTAATTCACCCCTCCACTTT
clone_size: NA
v_call: TRBV24-1
j_call: TRBJ1-6
d_call: TRBD1

cdr3_aa: CASSLAASGTFFSYEQYF
cdr3_nt: TGTGCCAGCAGCTTAGCGGCTAGCGGGACCTTTTTCTCCTACGAGCAGTACTTC
clone_size: NA
v_call: TRBV7-8
j_call: TRBJ2-7
d_call: TRBD2

cdr3_aa: CASSLDWDRVYGYTF
cdr3_nt: TGTGCCAGCAGCTTAGATTGGGACAGAGTCTATGGCTACACCTTC
clone_size: NA
v_call: TRBV7-9
j_call: TRBJ1-2
d_call: TRBD1

cdr3_aa: CATSRVGNEQFF
cdr3_nt: TGTGCCACCAGCAGAGTGGGCAATGAGCAGTTCTTC
clone_size: NA
v_call: TRBV15
j_call: TRBJ2-1
d_call: NA

cdr3_aa: CASSLGDPSPYEQYF
cdr3_nt: TGTGCCAGCAGCTTGGGGGACCCCAGCCCCTACGAGCAGTACTTC
clone_size: NA
v_call: TRBV5-6
j_call: TRBJ2-7
d_call: NA

cdr3_aa: CSGGDSFGEQYF
cdr3_nt: TGCAGCGGGGGGGACTCGTTCGGCGAGCAGTACTTC
clone_size: NA
v_call: TRBV29-1
j_call: TRBJ2-7
d_call: NA

cdr3_aa: CASSLKADRETGELFF
cdr3_nt: TGTGCCAGCAGCTTAAAGGCGGACAGGGAGACCGGGGAGCTGTTTTTT
clone_size: few
v_call: TRBV7-3
j_call: TRBJ2-2
d_call: TRBD1

cdr3_aa: CASSSPSGRATYDYEQYF
cdr3_nt: TGTGCCAGCAGTTCCCCTAGCGGGAGGGCCACGTATGACTACGAGCAGTACTTC
clone_size: NA
v_call: TRBV27
j_call: TRBJ2-7
d_call: TRBD2

cdr3_aa: CASSFNQPQHF
cdr3_nt: TGTGCCAGCAGCTTCAATCAGCCCCAGCATTTT
clone_size: NA
v_call: TRBV6-5
j_call: TRBJ1-5
d_call: NA

cdr3_aa: CASSTSGKNYEQYF
cdr3_nt: TGCGCCAGCAGCACTTCCGGGAAGAACTACGAGCAGTACTTC
clone_size: few
v_call: TRBV5-1
j_call: TRBJ2-7
d_call: NA

cdr3_aa: CASSDTGTDSYEQYF
cdr3_nt: TGTGCCAGCAGTGACACAGGGACAGATTCCTACGAGCAGTACTTC
clone_size: NA
v_call: TRBV6-1
j_call: TRBJ2-7
d_call: TRBD1

cdr3_aa: CASSNSVNEQFF
cdr3_nt: TGTGCCAGCAGTAACAGCGTCAATGAGCAGTTCTTC
clone_size: NA
v_call: TRBV6-5
j_call: TRBJ2-1
d_call: NA

cdr3_aa: CASSLGGPGNTIYF
cdr3_nt: TGTGCCAGCAGCTTAGGGGGACCTGGAAACACCATATATTTT
clone_size: NA
v_call: TRBV7-9
j_call: TRBJ1-3
d_call: NA

cdr3_aa: CASSLGQGAYEQYF
cdr3_nt: TGTGCCAGCAGCTTGGGGCAGGGGGCCTACGAGCAGTACTTC
clone_size: once
v_call: TRBV5-4
j_call: TRBJ2-7
d_call: TRBD1

cdr3_aa: CASSLPGTEGGYTF
cdr3_nt: TGTGCCAGCAGCTTGCCCGGGACAGAGGGGGGCTACACCTTC
clone_size: NA
v_call: TRBV5-8
j_call: TRBJ1-2
d_call: TRBD1

cdr3_aa: CASRDRNYGYTF
cdr3_nt: TGTGCCAGCAGGGACAGGAACTATGGCTACACCTTC
clone_size: NA
v_call: TRBV9
j_call: TRBJ1-2
d_call: TRBD1

cdr3_aa: CSVDGGPSGRSYNEQFF
cdr3_nt: TGCAGCGTTGATGGCGGCCCTAGCGGGAGGTCCTACAATGAGCAGTTCTTC
clone_size: NA
v_call: TRBV29-1
j_call: TRBJ2-1
d_call: TRBD2

cdr3_aa: CASSSPSPLHF
cdr3_nt: TGTGCCAGCAGTTCCCCGTCACCCCTCCACTTT
clone_size: NA
v_call: TRBV28
j_call: TRBJ1-6
d_call: NA

cdr3_aa: CASGPDRGQDNTEAFF
cdr3_nt: TGTGCTAGTGGTCCGGACAGGGGGCAGGATAACACTGAAGCTTTCTTT
clone_size: NA
v_call: TRBV12-5
j_call: TRBJ1-1
d_call: TRBD1

cdr3_aa: CASSQGQNTNYGYTF
cdr3_nt: TGTGCCAGCAGCCAGGGTCAGAATACTAACTATGGCTACACCTTC
clone_size: NA
v_call: TRBV11-2
j_call: TRBJ1-2
d_call: NA

cdr3_aa: CASSFEGRAIYEQYF
cdr3_nt: TGTGCCAGCAGCTTCGAGGGTCGAGCAATCTACGAGCAGTACTTC
clone_size: NA
v_call: TRBV11-2
j_call: TRBJ2-7
d_call: NA

cdr3_aa: CASSFRAGRSYNEQFF
cdr3_nt: TGTGCCAGTAGTTTCCGGGCGGGGAGATCCTACAATGAGCAGTTCTTC
clone_size: few
v_call: TRBV19
j_call: TRBJ2-1
d_call: NA

cdr3_aa: CASSFTGTNYEQYF
cdr3_nt: TGTGCCAGCAGCTTCACCGGGACCAACTACGAGCAGTACTTC
clone_size: NA
v_call: TRBV5-6
j_call: TRBJ2-7
d_call: NA

cdr3_aa: CASSYGSSYTF
cdr3_nt: TGTGCCAGCAGTTATGGGTCGAGCTACACCTTC
clone_size: NA
v_call: TRBV6-8
j_call: TRBJ1-2
d_call: NA

cdr3_aa: CASSPVGRARGYTF
cdr3_nt: TGTGCCAGCAGCCCAGTGGGTAGGGCGCGAGGCTACACCTTC
clone_size: NA
v_call: TRBV11-2
j_call: TRBJ1-2
d_call: NA

cdr3_aa: CASSEGPDAASGPQHF
cdr3_nt: TGTGCCAGCAGCGAAGGCCCGGACGCGGCTTCAGGGCCCCAGCATTTT
clone_size: NA
v_call: TRBV11-1
j_call: TRBJ1-5
d_call: NA

cdr3_aa: CASSQRGKTGELFF
cdr3_nt: TGTGCCAGCAGCCAACGAGGTAAAACCGGGGAGCTGTTTTTT
clone_size: NA
v_call: TRBV3-1/TRBV3-2
j_call: TRBJ2-2
d_call: NA

cdr3_aa: CASSEAGNSYNEQFF
cdr3_nt: TGTGCCAGCAGTGAAGCTGGAAACTCCTACAATGAGCAGTTCTTC
clone_size: NA
v_call: TRBV6-1
j_call: TRBJ2-1
d_call: NA

cdr3_aa: CASSPTGGGGEKLFF
cdr3_nt: TGCGCCAGCAGCCCGACCGGGGGAGGAGGTGAAAAACTGTTTTTT
clone_size: NA
v_call: TRBV5-1
j_call: TRBJ1-4
d_call: NA

cdr3_aa: CASSVEGSGLTGELFF
cdr3_nt: TGTGCCAGCAGCGTAGAGGGTAGCGGGCTCACCGGGGAGCTGTTTTTT
clone_size: NA
v_call: TRBV9
j_call: TRBJ2-2
d_call: TRBD2

cdr3_aa: CASSLLDTQYF
cdr3_nt: TGTGCCAGCAGCTTACTGGATACGCAGTATTTT
clone_size: NA
v_call: TRBV5-6
j_call: TRBJ2-3
d_call: NA

cdr3_aa: CASSRPLLAGTVYEQYF
cdr3_nt: TGTGCCAGCAGCCGTCCATTGCTAGCGGGAACTGTATACGAGCAGTACTTC
clone_size: NA
v_call: TRBV3-1/TRBV3-2
j_call: TRBJ2-7
d_call: TRBD2